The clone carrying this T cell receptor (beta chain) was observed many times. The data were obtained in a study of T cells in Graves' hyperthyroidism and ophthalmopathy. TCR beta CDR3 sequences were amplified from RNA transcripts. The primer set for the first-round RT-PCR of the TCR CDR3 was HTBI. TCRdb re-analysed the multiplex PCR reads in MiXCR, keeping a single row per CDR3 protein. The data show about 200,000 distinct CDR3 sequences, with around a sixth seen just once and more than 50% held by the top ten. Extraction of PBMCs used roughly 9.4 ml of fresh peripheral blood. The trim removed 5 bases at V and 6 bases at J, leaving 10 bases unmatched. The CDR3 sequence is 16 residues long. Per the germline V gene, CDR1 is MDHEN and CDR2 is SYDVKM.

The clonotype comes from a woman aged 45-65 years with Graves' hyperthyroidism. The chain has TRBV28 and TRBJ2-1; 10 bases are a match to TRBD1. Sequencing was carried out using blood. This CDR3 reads CASSLLGTGVSNEQFF. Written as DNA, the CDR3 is TGTGCCAGCAGTCTGCTAGGGACAGGGGTAAGCAATGAGCAGTTCTTC.